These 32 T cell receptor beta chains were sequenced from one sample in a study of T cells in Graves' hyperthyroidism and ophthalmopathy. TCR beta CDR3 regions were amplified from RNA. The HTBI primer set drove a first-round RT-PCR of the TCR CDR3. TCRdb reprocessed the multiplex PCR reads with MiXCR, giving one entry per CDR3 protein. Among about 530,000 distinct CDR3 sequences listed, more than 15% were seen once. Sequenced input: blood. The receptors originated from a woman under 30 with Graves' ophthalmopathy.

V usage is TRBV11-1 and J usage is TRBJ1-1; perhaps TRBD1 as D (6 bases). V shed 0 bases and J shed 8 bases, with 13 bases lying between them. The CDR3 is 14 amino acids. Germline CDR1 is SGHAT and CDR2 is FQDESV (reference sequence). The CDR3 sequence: CASSLATGLGEAFF. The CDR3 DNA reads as TGTGCCAGCAGCTTAGCAACAGGGTTGGGAGAAGCTTTCTTT.

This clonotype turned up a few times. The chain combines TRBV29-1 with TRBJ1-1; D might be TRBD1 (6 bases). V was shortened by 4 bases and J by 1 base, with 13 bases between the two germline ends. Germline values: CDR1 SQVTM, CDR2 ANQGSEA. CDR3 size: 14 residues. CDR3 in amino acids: CSVVVGGQNTEAFF. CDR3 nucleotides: TGCAGCGTTGTGGTGGGGGGACAGAACACTGAAGCTTTCTTT.

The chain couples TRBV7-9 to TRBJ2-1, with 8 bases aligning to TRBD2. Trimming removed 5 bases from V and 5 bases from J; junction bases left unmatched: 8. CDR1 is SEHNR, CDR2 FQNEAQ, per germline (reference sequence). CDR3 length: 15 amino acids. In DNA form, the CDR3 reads TGTGCCAGCAGCCCCCAGCGGGAGTATGACAATGAGCAGTTCTTC. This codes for CASSPQREYDNEQFF.

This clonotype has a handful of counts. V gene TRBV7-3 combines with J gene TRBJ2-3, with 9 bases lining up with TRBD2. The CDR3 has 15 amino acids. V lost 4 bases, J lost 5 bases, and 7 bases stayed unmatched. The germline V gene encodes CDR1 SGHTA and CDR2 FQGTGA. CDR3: CASSSGTSYGDTQYF. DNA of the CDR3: TGTGCCAGCAGCTCCGGGACTAGCTACGGAGATACGCAGTATTTT.

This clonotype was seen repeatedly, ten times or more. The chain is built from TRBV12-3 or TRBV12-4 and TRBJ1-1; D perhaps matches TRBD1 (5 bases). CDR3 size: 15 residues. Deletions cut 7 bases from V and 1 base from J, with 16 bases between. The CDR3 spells CASTPWGRENTEAFF. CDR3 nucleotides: TGTGCCAGCACCCCGTGGGGCAGGGAGAACACTGAAGCTTTCTTT.

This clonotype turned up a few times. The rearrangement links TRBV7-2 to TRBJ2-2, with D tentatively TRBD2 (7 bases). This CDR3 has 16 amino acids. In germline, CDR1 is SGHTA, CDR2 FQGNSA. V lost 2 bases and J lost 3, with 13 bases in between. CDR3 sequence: CASSLWGGGDTGELFF. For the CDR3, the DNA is TGTGCCAGCAGCTTATGGGGAGGGGGGGACACCGGGGAGCTGTTTTTT.

The CDR3 loop is CASSLPPEGGPYNEQFF. The CDR3 DNA is TGTGCCAGCAGCCTCCCTCCGGAGGGGGGCCCCTACAATGAGCAGTTCTTC. The chain combines TRBV9 with TRBJ2-1, with D perhaps being TRBD1 or TRBD2 (6 bases each). The CDR3 is made up of 17 amino acids. Trimming removed 4 bases from V and 2 bases from J, with 19 bases in between. The germline V gene encodes CDR1 SGDLS and CDR2 YYNGEE.

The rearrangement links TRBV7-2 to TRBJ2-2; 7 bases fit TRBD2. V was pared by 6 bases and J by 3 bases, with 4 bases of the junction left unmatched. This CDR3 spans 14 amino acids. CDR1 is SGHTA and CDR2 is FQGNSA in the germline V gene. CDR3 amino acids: CASRGGRDTGELFF. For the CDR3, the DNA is TGTGCCAGCAGGGGAGGGCGCGACACCGGGGAGCTGTTTTTT.

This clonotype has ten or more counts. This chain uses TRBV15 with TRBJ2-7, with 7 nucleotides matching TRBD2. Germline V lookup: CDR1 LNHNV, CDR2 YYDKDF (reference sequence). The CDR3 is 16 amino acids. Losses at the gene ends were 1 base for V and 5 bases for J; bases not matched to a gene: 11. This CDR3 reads CATSRGVAGVHHEQYF. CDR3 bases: TGTGCCACCAGCAGAGGGGTGGCGGGAGTTCACCACGAGCAGTACTTC.

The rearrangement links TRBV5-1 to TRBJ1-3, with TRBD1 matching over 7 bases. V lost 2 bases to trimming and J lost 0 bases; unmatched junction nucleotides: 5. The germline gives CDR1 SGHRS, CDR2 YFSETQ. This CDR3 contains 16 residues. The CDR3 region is CASSFGTATSGNTIYF. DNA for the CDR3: TGCGCCAGCAGCTTCGGGACAGCCACCTCTGGAAACACCATATATTTT. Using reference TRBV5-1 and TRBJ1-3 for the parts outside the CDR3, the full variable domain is KAGVTQTPRYLIKTRGQQVTLSCSPISGHRSVSWYQQTPGQGLQFLFEYFSETQRNKGNFPGRFSGRQFSNSRSEMNVSTLELGDSALYLCASSFGTATSGNTIYFGEGSWLTVV.

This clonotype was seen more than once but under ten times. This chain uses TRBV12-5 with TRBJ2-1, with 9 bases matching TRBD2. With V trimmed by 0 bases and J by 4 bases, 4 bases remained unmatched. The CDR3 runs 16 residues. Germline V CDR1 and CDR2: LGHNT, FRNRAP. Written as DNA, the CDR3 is TGTGCTAGTGGTTTGGTAGTGACTAGCGGTTACAATGAGCAGTTCTTC. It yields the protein CASGLVVTSGYNEQFF.

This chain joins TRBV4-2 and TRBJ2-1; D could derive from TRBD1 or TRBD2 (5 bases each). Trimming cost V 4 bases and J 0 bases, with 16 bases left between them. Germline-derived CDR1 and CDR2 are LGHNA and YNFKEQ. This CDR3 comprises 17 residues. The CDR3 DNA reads TGTGCCAGCAGCCCCAAGAGGGGTGCAAGCTCCTACAATGAGCAGTTCTTC. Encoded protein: CASSPKRGASSYNEQFF.

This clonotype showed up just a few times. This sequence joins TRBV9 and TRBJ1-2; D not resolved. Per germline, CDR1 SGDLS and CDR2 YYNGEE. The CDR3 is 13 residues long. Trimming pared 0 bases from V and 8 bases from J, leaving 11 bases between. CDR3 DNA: TGTGCCAGCAGCGTAGGGGTTCTTAGAGGCTACACCTTC. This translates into CASSVGVLRGYTF.

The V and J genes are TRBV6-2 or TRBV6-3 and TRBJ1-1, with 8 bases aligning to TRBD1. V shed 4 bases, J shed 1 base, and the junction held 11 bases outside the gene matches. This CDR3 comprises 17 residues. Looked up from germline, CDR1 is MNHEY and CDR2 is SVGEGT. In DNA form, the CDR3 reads TGTGCCAGCAGTTCCTTACAGGGGGGCGAGGCGAACACTGAAGCTTTCTTT. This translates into CASSSLQGGEANTEAFF.

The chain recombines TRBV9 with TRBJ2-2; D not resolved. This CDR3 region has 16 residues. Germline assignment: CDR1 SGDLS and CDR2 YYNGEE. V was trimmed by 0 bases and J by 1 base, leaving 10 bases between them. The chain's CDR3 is CASSVGSDRNTGELFF. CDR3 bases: TGTGCCAGCAGCGTAGGGTCGGATAGGAACACCGGGGAGCTGTTTTTT.

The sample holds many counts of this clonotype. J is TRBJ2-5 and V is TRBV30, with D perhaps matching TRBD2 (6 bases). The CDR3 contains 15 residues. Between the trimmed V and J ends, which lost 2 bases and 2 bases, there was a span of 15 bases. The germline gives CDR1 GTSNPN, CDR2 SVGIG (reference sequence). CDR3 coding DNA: TGTGCCTGGAGTCGACAGACTAGGGTGCAAGAGACCCAGTACTTC. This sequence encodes CAWSRQTRVQETQYF.

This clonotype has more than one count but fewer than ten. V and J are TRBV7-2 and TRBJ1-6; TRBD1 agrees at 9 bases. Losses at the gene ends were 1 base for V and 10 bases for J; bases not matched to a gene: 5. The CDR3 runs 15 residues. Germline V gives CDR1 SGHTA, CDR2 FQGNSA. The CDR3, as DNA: TGTGCCAGCAGCTTAGAGGGACAGGGTCCCTCACCCCTCCACTTT. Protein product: CASSLEGQGPSPLHF.

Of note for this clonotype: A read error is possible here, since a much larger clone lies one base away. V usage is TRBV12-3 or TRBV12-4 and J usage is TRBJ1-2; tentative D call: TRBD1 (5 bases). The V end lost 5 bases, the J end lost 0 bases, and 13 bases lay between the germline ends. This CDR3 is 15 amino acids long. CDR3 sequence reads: CASSTGREANYGYTF. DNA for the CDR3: TGTGCCAGCAGTACGGGACGGGAAGCTAACTATGGCTACACCTTC.

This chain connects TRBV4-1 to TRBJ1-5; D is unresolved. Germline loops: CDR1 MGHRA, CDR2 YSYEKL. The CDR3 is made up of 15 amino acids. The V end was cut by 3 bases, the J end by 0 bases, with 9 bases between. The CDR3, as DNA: TGCGCCAGCAGCCACGATTGGGCTAGCAATCAGCCCCAGCATTTT. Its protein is CASSHDWASNQPQHF.

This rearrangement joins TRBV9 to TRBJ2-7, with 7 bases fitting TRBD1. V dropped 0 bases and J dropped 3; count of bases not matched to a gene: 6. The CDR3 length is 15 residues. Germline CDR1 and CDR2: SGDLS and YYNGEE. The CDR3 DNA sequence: TGTGCCAGCAGCGTAGGACCCGGGACAGACTACGAGCAGTACTTC. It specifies CASSVGPGTDYEQYF.

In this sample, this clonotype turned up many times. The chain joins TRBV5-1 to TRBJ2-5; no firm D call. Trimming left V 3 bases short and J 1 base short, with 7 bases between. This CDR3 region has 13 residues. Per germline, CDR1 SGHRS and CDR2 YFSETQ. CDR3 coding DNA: TGCGCCAGCAGCTCCTTAACCCAAGAGACCCAGTACTTC. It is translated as CASSSLTQETQYF.

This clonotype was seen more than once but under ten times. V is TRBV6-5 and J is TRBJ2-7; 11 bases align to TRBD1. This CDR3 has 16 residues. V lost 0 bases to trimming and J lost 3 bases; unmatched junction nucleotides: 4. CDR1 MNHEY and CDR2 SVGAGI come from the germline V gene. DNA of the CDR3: TGTGCCAGCAGTTACTCGTCGGGGACAGGGGGCTACGAGCAGTACTTC. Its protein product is CASSYSSGTGGYEQYF.

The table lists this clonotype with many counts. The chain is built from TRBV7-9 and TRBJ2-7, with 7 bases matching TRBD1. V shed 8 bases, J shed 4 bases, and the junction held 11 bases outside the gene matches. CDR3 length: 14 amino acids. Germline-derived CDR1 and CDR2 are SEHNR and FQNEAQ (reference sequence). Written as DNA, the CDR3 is TGTGCCAGCGACAGGGCAGGGGAAGGATACGAGCAGTACTTC. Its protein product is CASDRAGEGYEQYF.

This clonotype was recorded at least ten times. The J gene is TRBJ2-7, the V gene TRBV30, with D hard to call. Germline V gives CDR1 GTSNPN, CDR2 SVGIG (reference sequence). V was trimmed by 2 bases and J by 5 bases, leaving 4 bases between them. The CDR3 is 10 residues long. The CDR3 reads CAWSRHEQYF. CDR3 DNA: TGTGCCTGGAGTAGGCACGAGCAGTACTTC.

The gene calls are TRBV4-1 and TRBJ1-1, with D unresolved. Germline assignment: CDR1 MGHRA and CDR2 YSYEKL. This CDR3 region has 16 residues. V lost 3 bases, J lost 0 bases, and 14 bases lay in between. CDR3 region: CASSHPRDTMNTEAFF. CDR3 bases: TGCGCCAGCAGCCATCCTCGAGACACAATGAACACTGAAGCTTTCTTT.

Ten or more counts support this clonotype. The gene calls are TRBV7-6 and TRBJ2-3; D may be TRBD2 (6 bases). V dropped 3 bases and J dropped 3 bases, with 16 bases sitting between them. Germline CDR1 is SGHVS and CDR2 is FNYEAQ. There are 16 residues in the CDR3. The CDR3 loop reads CASSLGTGSRTDTQYF. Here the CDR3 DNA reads TGTGCCAGCAGCTTGGGGACCGGGAGCCGTACAGATACGCAGTATTTT.

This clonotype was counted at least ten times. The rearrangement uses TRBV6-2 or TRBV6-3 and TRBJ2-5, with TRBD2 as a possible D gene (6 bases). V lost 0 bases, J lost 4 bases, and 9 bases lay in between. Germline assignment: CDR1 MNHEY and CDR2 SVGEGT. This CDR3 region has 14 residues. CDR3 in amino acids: CASSYSSEGETQYF. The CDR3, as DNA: TGTGCCAGCAGTTACTCGTCGGAGGGAGAGACCCAGTACTTC.

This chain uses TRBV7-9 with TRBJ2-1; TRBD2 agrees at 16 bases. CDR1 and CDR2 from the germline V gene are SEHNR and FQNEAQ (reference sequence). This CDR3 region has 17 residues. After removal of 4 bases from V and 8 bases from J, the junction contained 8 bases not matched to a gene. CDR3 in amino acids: CASSYGTSGRGYDEQFF. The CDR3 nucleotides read TGTGCCAGCAGCTATGGGACTAGCGGGAGGGGGTACGATGAGCAGTTCTTC.

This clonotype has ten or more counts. In nucleotides, the CDR3 is TGTGCCAGCAGCTTTCTCGTACAAATCTATGGCTACACCTTC. Its protein is CASSFLVQIYGYTF. The chain recombines TRBV5-8 with TRBJ1-2, with no clear D. The CDR3 length is 14 residues. Trimming pared 2 bases from V and 4 bases from J, leaving 12 bases between. The V gene's germline CDR1 is SGHTS and CDR2 YDEGEE.

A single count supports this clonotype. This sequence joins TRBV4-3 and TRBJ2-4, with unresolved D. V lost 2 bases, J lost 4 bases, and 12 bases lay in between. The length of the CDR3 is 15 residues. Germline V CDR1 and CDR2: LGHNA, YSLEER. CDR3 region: CASSQYLGMKNIQYF. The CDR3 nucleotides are TGCGCCAGCAGCCAATATCTGGGGATGAAAAACATTCAGTACTTC.

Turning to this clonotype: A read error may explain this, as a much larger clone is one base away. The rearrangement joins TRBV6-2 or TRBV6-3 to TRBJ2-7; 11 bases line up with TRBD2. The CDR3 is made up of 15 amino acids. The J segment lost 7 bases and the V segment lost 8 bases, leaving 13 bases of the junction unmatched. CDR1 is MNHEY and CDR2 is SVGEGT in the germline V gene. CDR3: CASDSSGGIPREQYF. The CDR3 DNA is TGTGCCAGCGATTCTAGCGGGGGGATACCTAGAGAGCAGTACTTC.

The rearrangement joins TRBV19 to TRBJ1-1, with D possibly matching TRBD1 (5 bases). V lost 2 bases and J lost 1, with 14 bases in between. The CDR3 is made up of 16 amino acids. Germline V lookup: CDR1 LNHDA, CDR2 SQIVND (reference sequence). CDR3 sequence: CASSITVAGTNTEAFF. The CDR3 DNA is TGTGCCAGTAGTATAACGGTGGCAGGGACGAACACTGAAGCTTTCTTT.